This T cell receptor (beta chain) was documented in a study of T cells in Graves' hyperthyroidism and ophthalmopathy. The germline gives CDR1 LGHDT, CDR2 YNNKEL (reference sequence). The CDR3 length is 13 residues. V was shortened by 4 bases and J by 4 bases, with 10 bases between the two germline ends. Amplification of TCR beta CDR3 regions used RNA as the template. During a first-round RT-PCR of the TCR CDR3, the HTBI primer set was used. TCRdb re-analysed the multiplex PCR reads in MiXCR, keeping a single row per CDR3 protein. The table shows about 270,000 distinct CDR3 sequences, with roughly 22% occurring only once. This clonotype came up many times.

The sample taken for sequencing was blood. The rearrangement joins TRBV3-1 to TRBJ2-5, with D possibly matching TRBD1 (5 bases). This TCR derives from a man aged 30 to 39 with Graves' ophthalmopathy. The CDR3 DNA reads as TGTGCCAGCAGCCCGCCTGGGGCAGAGACCCAGTACTTC. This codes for CASSPPGAETQYF.